This section outlines one T cell receptor beta chain sequence together with its context. The data were taken from a study of OX40 agonist ivuxolimab in advanced cancers. Profiling relied on immunoSEQ multiplex PCR, and the TCRdb table lists in-frame clones only, not all of them. Among about 55,000 clones listed, roughly three quarters were seen once. This CDR3 region has 13 residues. The germline V and J ends were trimmed by 8 bases and 6 bases, with 14 bases remaining between them. Germline assignment: CDR1 SGHNT and CDR2 YENEEA. The sequence was collected from an adult with an advanced solid tumor such as melanoma, head and neck, liver or kidney cancer. The chain joins TRBV11-3 to TRBJ2-1; D perhaps matches TRBD1 (6 bases). The material was CD4+ or CD8+ T cells sorted from blood, obtained in a trial of the OX40 agonist ivuxolimab. The CDR3 region has the DNA TGTGCCAGCGGCCCCCAAGGGGGCAATGAGCAGTTCTTC. Protein: CASGPQGGNEQFF.